The 12 T cell receptor beta chains below all came from one sample that was sequenced in a study of blood T cell repertoires in COVID-19. The method was immunoSEQ multiplex PCR; TCRdb's version includes in-frame clones alone and lacks a portion of them. The repertoire holds around 140,000 clones, with about nine tenths as singletons. What was sequenced was peripheral blood. The receptor set was obtained from an older man with acute or convalescent COVID-19.

The chain couples TRBV6-1 to TRBJ1-3; TRBD1 matches 8 bases. Per germline, CDR1 MNHNS and CDR2 SASEGT. V gave up 0 bases and J gave up 0 bases; unmatched junction bases: 10. This CDR3 has 19 residues. CDR3 nucleotides: TGTGCCAGCAGTGAAGCCACTCAGGACAGGGTACTCTCTGGAAACACCATATATTTT. The encoded protein is CASSEATQDRVLSGNTIYF.

The chain carries TRBV29-1 and TRBJ1-1, with D tentatively TRBD1 (5 bases). Between the trimmed V and J ends, which lost 2 bases and 4 bases, there was a span of 5 bases. The CDR3 contains 11 residues. Germline V gives CDR1 SQVTM, CDR2 ANQGSEA. In nucleotides, the CDR3 is TGCAGCGTTGAACAGGGCACTGAAGCTTTCTTT. Translation gives CSVEQGTEAFF.

Note on this clone: Germline and junction disagree at one end, which may indicate a read error. This chain connects TRBV3-1 (or the pseudogene TRBV3-2) to TRBJ1-1; D gene ambiguous. Germline V gene lookup returns CDR1 LGHDT and CDR2 YNNKEL (reference sequence). This CDR3 is 14 amino acids long. CDR3 residues: CASSQRLSNAEAFF. CDR3 coding DNA: TGTGCCAGCAGCCAACGACTTTCGAACGCTGAAGCTTTCTTT.

The chain carries TRBV6-1 and TRBJ2-3; D gene uncertain. This CDR3 is 14 amino acids long. The V gene lost 2 bases and the J gene lost 2 bases, with 8 bases spanning the gap. Germline V lookup: CDR1 MNHNS, CDR2 SASEGT. CDR3 region: CASSEPGPTDTQYF. For the CDR3, the DNA is TGTGCCAGCAGTGAACCGGGTCCCACAGATACGCAGTATTTT.

V gene TRBV28 combines with J gene TRBJ1-5, with 8 bases lining up with TRBD1. V trimming: 8 bases; J trimming: 4 bases; junction bases outside the gene matches: 4. Germline V gene data show CDR1 as MDHEN and CDR2 as SYDVKM. The CDR3 sequence is 13 residues long. The CDR3 loop is CASDNRGNQPQHF. The DNA for the CDR3 is TGTGCCAGCGATAACAGGGGGAATCAGCCCCAGCATTTT.

The rearrangement links TRBV19 to TRBJ2-7; TRBD2 matches 9 bases. With 1 base clipped from V and 2 bases from J, the junction kept 0 bases outside the gene matches. Looked up from germline, CDR1 is LNHDA and CDR2 is SQIVND (reference sequence). This CDR3 has 14 residues. The CDR3 nucleotides are TGTGCCAGTAGTATAGGCGGGGGGGCCTACGAGCAGTACTTC. Its protein product is CASSIGGGAYEQYF.

CDR3 protein: CASSLAGQDTGELFF. The CDR3 DNA reads as TGCGCCAGCAGCTTGGCAGGGCAGGACACCGGGGAGCTGTTTTTT. The chain employs TRBV5-1 and TRBJ2-2, with D maybe TRBD1 (5 bases). Trimming shortened V by 0 bases and J by 3 bases, and 9 bases separated the two germline ends. Germline V CDR1 and CDR2: SGHRS, YFSETQ. This CDR3 region has 15 residues.

The CDR3 coding sequence is TGTGCCACCTGTACTAGCGGGCCTCGGGAGACCCAGTACTTC. It encodes CATCTSGPRETQYF. The chain employs TRBV28 and TRBJ2-5; 9 bases align to TRBD2. The CDR3 is 14 residues long. The germline V gene encodes CDR1 MDHEN and CDR2 SYDVKM. With 10 bases clipped from V and 5 bases from J, the junction kept 11 bases outside the gene matches.

The chain recombines TRBV13 with TRBJ2-2, with 8 bases identical to TRBD2. The germline CDR1 and CDR2 sequences are PRHDT and FYEKMQ (reference sequence). The V and J ends lost 5 bases and 1 base, in that order; junction bases with no gene match: 3. The CDR3 has 15 residues. The CDR3 spells CASSPSGRNTGELFF. CDR3 nucleotide sequence: TGTGCCAGCAGCCCTAGCGGGCGGAACACCGGGGAGCTGTTTTTT.

The chain joins TRBV7-6 to TRBJ2-5; 8 bases are a match to TRBD1. The CDR3 is made up of 15 amino acids. The J segment lost 4 bases and the V segment lost 4 bases, leaving 8 bases of the junction unmatched. Germline V gene sequence: CDR1 SGHVS, CDR2 FNYEAQ. The DNA for the CDR3 is TGTGCCAGCAGCTCCCCAGGGGGCGCGGGAGAGACCCAGTACTTC. Protein product: CASSSPGGAGETQYF.

This rearrangement joins TRBV5-8 to TRBJ2-7; 8 bases fit TRBD1. Germline loops: CDR1 SGHTS, CDR2 YDEGEE. V shed 3 bases and J 3 bases; nucleotides not matched to a gene: 11. This CDR3 spans 16 amino acids. CDR3 sequence: CASSSYTGGNIYEQYF. The CDR3 DNA reads as TGTGCCAGCAGCTCCTACACAGGGGGTAACATCTACGAGCAGTACTTC.

V usage is TRBV9 and J usage is TRBJ2-7, with 8 bases lining up with TRBD1. The germline CDR1 and CDR2 sequences are SGDLS and YYNGEE. J was trimmed by 3 bases and V by 3 bases; bases with no gene match: 2. The CDR3 extends over 13 amino acids. The CDR3 sequence: CASSADRGYEQYF. The CDR3 DNA sequence: TGTGCCAGCAGCGCCGACAGGGGCTACGAGCAGTACTTC.